This passage covers 24 T cell receptor beta chains from one sample sequenced in a study of technical replicates of blood from a few donors. The assay was immunoSEQ multiplex PCR, and TCRdb's table has in-frame clones only and misses some. The profile covers 76,000 or so clones, with 90% to 95% appearing a single time and 0.25% taken by the ten largest. The specimen sequenced was T cells isolated from PBMCs. The receptors were gathered from a human donor in good health.

The chain recombines TRBV5-6 with TRBJ2-4, with TRBD1 matching 7 bases. V was clipped by 3 bases and J by 2 bases; unmatched bases: 2. Germline values: CDR1 SGHDT, CDR2 YYEEEE. CDR3 length: 14 amino acids. In DNA, the CDR3 is TGTGCCAGCAGCTCGACAGGGTCCAAAAACATTCAGTACTTC. It specifies CASSSTGSKNIQYF.

The chain couples TRBV2 to TRBJ2-5; 10 nucleotides align to TRBD1. J gave up 4 bases and V 1 base, and 6 bases lay outside the gene matches. The CDR3 covers 16 residues. Germline lookup yields CDR1 SNHLY and CDR2 FYNNEI. CDR3 residues: CASSEGPGTGVETQYF. CDR3 coding DNA: TGTGCCAGCAGTGAAGGCCCCGGGACAGGGGTAGAGACCCAGTACTTC.

V usage is TRBV30 and J usage is TRBJ2-7; D might be TRBD2 (5 bases). Per germline, CDR1 GTSNPN and CDR2 SVGIG (reference sequence). Deletions cut 5 bases from V and 0 bases from J, with 20 bases between. The CDR3 loop spans 16 amino acids. In nucleotides, the CDR3 is TGTGCCTGGTCAGTGGGCGGGCCCCTTAGCTCCTACGAGCAGTACTTC. Translated: CAWSVGGPLSSYEQYF.

This clone was counted only a few times. The rearrangement links TRBV14 to TRBJ2-5; tentative D call: TRBD2 (7 bases). CDR1 and CDR2 from the germline V gene are SGHDN and FVKESK. V lost 1 base, J lost 5 bases, and 14 bases lay in between. The CDR3 spans 15 residues. In DNA form, the CDR3 reads TGTGCCAGCAGCCAAGCCGGGGGGCGACGGGAGACCCAGTACTTC. Translated, it gives CASSQAGGRRETQYF.

This chain joins TRBV5-6 and TRBJ2-1, with TRBD2 matching 13 bases. Germline-derived CDR1 and CDR2 are SGHDT and YYEEEE. The CDR3 contains 15 residues. V lost 4 bases and J lost 9; bases outside the gene matches: 7. The DNA of the CDR3 is TGTGCCAGCAGCCGCTCACTAGCGGGGGGGCTTGAGCAGTTCTTC. Its translation is CASSRSLAGGLEQFF.

This clone has a handful of counts. This chain uses TRBV4-1 with TRBJ1-1; perhaps TRBD1 as D (6 bases). Looked up from germline, CDR1 is MGHRA and CDR2 is YSYEKL. Trimming shortened V by 4 bases and J by 0 bases, and 21 bases separated the two germline ends. CDR3 length equals 18 residues. The CDR3 DNA sequence: TGCGCCAGCAGCCCCAGAGCGGGGGCTTCTGTTATGAACACTGAAGCTTTCTTT. It is translated as CASSPRAGASVMNTEAFF.

The CDR3 loop reads CAWRATGGSPLHF. The CDR3 DNA is TGTGCCTGGAGGGCGACAGGGGGTTCACCCCTCCACTTT. This chain links TRBV30 with TRBJ1-6; 9 bases are a match to TRBD1. Per the germline V gene, CDR1 is GTSNPN and CDR2 is SVGIG (reference sequence). The CDR3 loop spans 13 amino acids. Trimming at V came to 3 bases and at J to 9 bases, leaving 3 bases not matched to a gene.

This clone was recorded only once. This chain links TRBV7-6 with TRBJ1-2; 7 bases map to TRBD1. J lost 8 bases, V lost 4 bases, and 19 bases had no gene match. The germline V gene encodes CDR1 SGHVS and CDR2 FNYEAQ. CDR3 size: 17 residues. The CDR3 DNA follows: TGTGCCAGCAGCTCACGACAACCCCCTGGACAGGAAACCGGCTACACCTTC. Translated, it gives CASSSRQPPGQETGYTF.

This sequence joins TRBV2 and TRBJ2-1; D perhaps matches TRBD1 (6 bases). V shed 5 bases and J shed 2 bases, with 10 bases lying between them. The CDR3 has 14 residues. Germline V gives CDR1 SNHLY, CDR2 FYNNEI. The DNA of the CDR3 is TGTGCCAGCAGTCTCACAGGGACCTACAATGAGCAGTTCTTC. Its translation is CASSLTGTYNEQFF.

The chain has TRBV4-2 and TRBJ1-1, with unresolved D. Germline V CDR1 and CDR2: LGHNA, YNFKEQ. The V gene lost 4 bases and the J gene lost 11 bases, with 17 bases spanning the gap. The CDR3 is 13 amino acids. The CDR3 loop is CASSLGGWWEAFF. The CDR3 DNA is TGTGCCAGCAGCCTAGGCGGTTGGTGGGAGGCTTTCTTT.

This chain uses TRBV27 with TRBJ1-2; no clear D gene. Germline CDR1 MNHEY, CDR2 SMNVEV (reference sequence). The V end was cut by 6 bases, the J end by 0 bases, with 11 bases between. The CDR3 has 14 residues. CDR3 in amino acids: CASREGSTNYGYTF. The CDR3 region has the DNA TGTGCCAGCAGGGAGGGCAGCACTAACTATGGCTACACCTTC.

The chain links TRBV9 to TRBJ2-1; a possible D gene is TRBD2 (6 bases). The CDR3 extends over 15 amino acids. V was trimmed by 4 bases and J by 4 bases, leaving 15 bases between them. In germline, CDR1 is SGDLS, CDR2 YYNGEE. In DNA, the CDR3 is TGTGCCAGCAGCCCCGGGACTCCAAGATACAATGAGCAGTTCTTC. Residues: CASSPGTPRYNEQFF. The variable domain in full, completed from reference TRBV9 and TRBJ2-1, reads DSGVTQTPKHLITATGQRVTLRCSPRSGDLSVYWYQQSLDQGLQFLIQYYNGEERAKGNILERFSAQQFPDLHSELNLSSLELGDSALYFCASSPGTPRYNEQFFGPGTRLTVL.

This clone was detected only a few times. The gene calls are TRBV29-1 and TRBJ1-1, with a tentative D call TRBD1 (6 bases). CDR3 length: 13 residues. The V gene lost 3 bases and the J gene lost 0 bases, with 8 bases spanning the gap. CDR1 and CDR2 (germline): SQVTM, ANQGSEA. The CDR3 loop reads CSVDQGLNTEAFF. CDR3 nucleotide sequence: TGCAGCGTTGACCAGGGGTTGAACACTGAAGCTTTCTTT.

The V gene is TRBV5-1, the J gene TRBJ2-7; D perhaps matches TRBD1 (6 bases). V dropped 2 bases and J dropped 0 bases, with 18 bases sitting between them. CDR1 SGHRS and CDR2 YFSETQ come from the germline V gene. The CDR3 consists of 17 residues. The CDR3 DNA follows: TGCGCCAGCAGCTTTAACCCAAGCGGACAGAACTCCTACGAGCAGTACTTC. It codes for CASSFNPSGQNSYEQYF.

This chain links TRBV9 with TRBJ2-1; D might be TRBD2 (5 bases). Per the germline V gene, CDR1 is SGDLS and CDR2 is YYNGEE. Trimming pared 4 bases from V and 5 bases from J, leaving 13 bases between. This CDR3 is built from 14 residues. The CDR3 reads CASSPEGLNNEQFF. The CDR3 nucleotides read TGTGCCAGCAGCCCCGAGGGCTTGAACAATGAGCAGTTCTTC.

The rearrangement links TRBV9 to TRBJ2-5; no definite D call. This CDR3 has 13 amino acids. The V and J ends lost 3 bases and 3 bases respectively, with 9 bases between them. Germline V gives CDR1 SGDLS, CDR2 YYNGEE. The CDR3 DNA sequence: TGTGCCAGCAGCGCCGGAGTAAAAGAGACCCAGTACTTC. Amino acid sequence: CASSAGVKETQYF.

This chain joins TRBV28 and TRBJ2-3; TRBD2 is a possible D gene (6 bases). Germline assignment: CDR1 MDHEN and CDR2 SYDVKM. The V end was cut by 6 bases, the J end by 8 bases, with 30 bases between. CDR3 length: 18 amino acids. CDR3 sequence reads: CASRDRDYSGSVHGTQYF. The CDR3, as DNA: TGTGCCAGCAGGGACCGAGACTATAGCGGAAGCGTTCACGGTACGCAGTATTTT.

This clone was counted a single time. V is TRBV11-2 and J is TRBJ1-2; 9 positions match TRBD1. Per germline, CDR1 SGHAT and CDR2 FQNNGV. The CDR3 has 16 amino acids. V was pared by 4 bases and J by 2 bases, with 8 bases of the junction left unmatched. The chain's CDR3 is CASSWGTGTRNYGYTF. CDR3 DNA: TGTGCCAGCAGCTGGGGGACAGGGACCCGCAACTATGGCTACACCTTC.

The chain is built from TRBV30 and TRBJ2-7; the D is unclear. The V gene lost 0 bases and the J gene lost 4 bases, with 25 bases spanning the gap. This CDR3 comprises 18 residues. Germline CDR1 and CDR2: GTSNPN and SVGIG (reference sequence). This CDR3 reads CAWSVSSVVVTRRYEQYF. The CDR3 nucleotides are TGTGCCTGGAGTGTATCCTCGGTTGTGGTAACCCGCAGGTACGAGCAGTACTTC.

The rearrangement links TRBV5-1 to TRBJ1-2; D gene uncertain. V was trimmed by 0 bases and J by 4 bases, leaving 16 bases between them. This CDR3 contains 16 residues. The V gene's germline CDR1 is SGHRS and CDR2 YFSETQ. The CDR3 reads CASSLEVGSDSYGYTF. The CDR3 DNA reads TGCGCCAGCAGCTTGGAGGTTGGGTCAGACTCCTATGGCTACACCTTC.

The V call is TRBV30, the J call TRBJ1-2; D unresolved. The V end lost 3 bases, the J end lost 8 bases, and 16 bases lay between the germline ends. From germline, CDR1 is GTSNPN and CDR2 SVGIG (reference sequence). CDR3 length: 13 residues. CDR3 DNA sequence: TGTGCCTGGAGGGACGGCTGGGGAGGCGGCTACACCTTC. Protein sequence: CAWRDGWGGGYTF.

V is TRBV6-5 and J is TRBJ2-2; D gene uncertain. V lost 5 bases to trimming and J lost 6 bases, with 16 bases between them. In germline, CDR1 is MNHEY, CDR2 SVGAGI. The CDR3 has 15 residues. CDR3 DNA: TGTGCCAGCAGTAAACTCCTAGTATCCCCCGGGGAGCTGTTTTTT. Translating it yields CASSKLLVSPGELFF.

The rearrangement links TRBV6-1 to TRBJ2-3; TRBD1 agrees at 9 bases. The ends lost 4 bases at V and 0 bases at J; junction bases unmatched: 8. The CDR3 runs to 17 residues. Germline V gives CDR1 MNHNS, CDR2 SASEGT. The CDR3: CASSGLRTGASTDTQYF. The CDR3, as DNA: TGTGCCAGCAGTGGTCTTCGGACAGGGGCTAGCACAGATACGCAGTATTTT.

The DNA of the CDR3 is TGTGCCAGCAGCCAAGTAGGGGTAACTAATGAAAAACTGTTTTTT. Protein product: CASSQVGVTNEKLFF. The chain has TRBV14 and TRBJ1-4, with D perhaps TRBD1 (5 bases). Germline-derived CDR1 and CDR2 are SGHDN and FVKESK. V was clipped by 1 base and J by 1 base, with 7 bases between them. The CDR3 covers 15 residues.